The source of this T cell receptor beta chain is a study of T cell responses to AZD1222 COVID-19 vaccine. The data were produced by immunoSEQ multiplex PCR, yet TCRdb's version contains in-frame clones alone and is incomplete. Among approximately 80,000 clones, 90% were seen once, and the ten largest hold around 3.2%. The receptor's source is an adult who received the AZD1222 COVID-19 vaccine. The sequenced sample was peripheral blood, obtained 28 days after the second AZD1222 dose.

This CDR3 is CASSLRTGGFGTEAFF. In nucleotides, the CDR3 is TGTGCCAGCAGCCTCCGGACGGGAGGTTTCGGCACTGAAGCTTTCTTT. The V gene is TRBV5-5, the J gene TRBJ1-1; D is undetermined. The CDR3 contains 16 residues. CDR1 is SGHKS and CDR2 is YYEKEE in the germline V gene (reference sequence). Trimming left V 4 bases short and J 4 bases short, with 20 bases between.